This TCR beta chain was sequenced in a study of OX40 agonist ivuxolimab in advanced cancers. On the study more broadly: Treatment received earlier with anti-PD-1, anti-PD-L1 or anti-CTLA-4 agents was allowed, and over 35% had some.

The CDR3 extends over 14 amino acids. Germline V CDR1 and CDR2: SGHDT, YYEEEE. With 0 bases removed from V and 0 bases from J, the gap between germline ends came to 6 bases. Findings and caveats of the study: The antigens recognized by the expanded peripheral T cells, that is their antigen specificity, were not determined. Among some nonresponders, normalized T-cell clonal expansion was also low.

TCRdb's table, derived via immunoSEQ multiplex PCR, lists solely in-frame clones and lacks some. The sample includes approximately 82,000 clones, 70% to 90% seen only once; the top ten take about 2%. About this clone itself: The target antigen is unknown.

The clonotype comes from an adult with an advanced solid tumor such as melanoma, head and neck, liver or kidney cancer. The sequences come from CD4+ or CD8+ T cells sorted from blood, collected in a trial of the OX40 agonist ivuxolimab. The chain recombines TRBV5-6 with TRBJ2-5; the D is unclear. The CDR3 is CASSLGPDQETQYF. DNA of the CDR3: TGTGCCAGCAGCTTGGGCCCAGACCAAGAGACCCAGTACTTC.